Ten or more counts support the clone carrying this T cell receptor beta chain. Antigen unknown. The lymph nodes were axillary draining lymph nodes from breast cancer patients. Germline CDR1 reads SNHLY; CDR2 reads FYNNEI. The CDR3 runs to 14 residues. With 5 bases removed from V and 0 bases from J, the gap between germline ends came to 11 bases. This sample is part of a study of breast tumors, draining lymph nodes, adjacent tissues. Study observations and caveats: Most tumor T cells seemingly derive from lymph node, then expand in tumor. Compared with lymph nodes, tumors were less diverse; compared with nontumor tissue, more. Luminal-like breast cancer showed significantly higher tumor–nontumor repertoire similarity than basal-like.

MiXCR, applied by TCRdb to the multiplex PCR reads, yields one record per CDR3 protein. In the table there are more than 100,000 distinct CDR3 sequences, about 22% of which are singletons. The clonotype comes from a female donor with breast cancer. Some clones in this sample may be carry-over from other donors' samples. The chain has TRBV2 and TRBJ2-7; D possibly uses TRBD1 or TRBD2 (5 bases each). The specimen was axillary lymph node tissue. The CDR3 region is CASSIRDGSYEQYF. In nucleotides, the CDR3 is TGTGCCAGCAGTATCCGGGACGGCTCCTACGAGCAGTACTTC. The entire variable domain, with the rest obtained from reference TRBV2 and TRBJ2-7, is as follows: EPEVTQTPSHQVTQMGQEVILRCVPISNHLYFYWYRQILGQKVEFLVSFYNNEISEKSEIFDDQFSVERPDGSNFTLKIRSTKLEDSAMYFCASSIRDGSYEQYFGPGTRLTVT.